This T cell receptor beta chain was sequenced in a study of blood T cell repertoires in COVID-19. For the study at large: Specimens from acute and convalescent COVID-19 originated in the United States, Italy and Spain. PBMCs, B-cell-depleted T cells, or T cells provided the cDNA or gDNA that made up the material.

Authors' analysis steps: Cell counts per sample came from amplifying reference gene primers. This table comes from immunoSEQ multiplex PCR, and its TCRdb copy is limited to in-frame clones, with some not included. V and J calls and clone size come straight from that table; D and trimming were deduced from the DNA. Of nearly 300,000 clones in the sample, approximately 88% were seen once. Sequenced sample: peripheral blood. This receptor was identified in a woman aged 25 to 39 who had recovered from COVID-19.

CDR3 region: CASSLGQMYTGELFF. Here the CDR3 DNA reads TGTGCCAGCAGCCTCGGACAGATGTACACCGGGGAGCTGTTTTTT. This chain links TRBV11-2 with TRBJ2-2; maybe TRBD1 (6 bases). Trimming removed 5 bases at V and 3 bases at J, with 13 bases between. This CDR3 region has 15 residues. Per the germline V gene, CDR1 is SGHAT and CDR2 is FQNNGV. Filled out from reference TRBV11-2 and TRBJ2-2, the complete variable domain reads EAGVAQSPRYKIIEKRQSVAFWCNPISGHATLYWYQQILGQGPKLLIQFQNNGVVDDSQLPKDRFSAERLKGVDSTLKIQPAKLEDSAVYLCASSLGQMYTGELFFGEGSRLTVL.